The 20 T cell receptor beta chains below all came from one sample that was sequenced in a study of shared clonotypes between healthy human individuals. It was CD45RO-negative cells, positively selected for CCR7, that made up naive CD8 cells, with terminally differentiated effector memory CD45RA+ cells excluded. Generated by immunoSEQ multiplex PCR, the TCRdb table keeps only in-frame clones and is missing some. Here the sample spans over 2,000,000 clones, 93% being singletons. The sample was naive CD8+ T cells from PBMCs. These TCRs come from a man younger than 30 in good health. Some clones in this sample may be carry-over from other donors' samples.

This chain joins TRBV27 and TRBJ2-7; 8 nucleotides align to TRBD2. CDR3 length: 16 residues. The V gene's germline CDR1 is MNHEY and CDR2 SMNVEV (reference sequence). V lost 1 base, J lost 2 bases, and 7 bases stayed unmatched. For the CDR3, the DNA is TGTGCCAGCAGTTTATGGGCCCGGGAGGGCACCTACGAGCAGTACTTC. Translation: CASSLWAREGTYEQYF.

With regard to this clone: The same CDR3 can be traced to other DNA sequences in this sample. The J gene is TRBJ2-2, the V gene TRBV19, with D perhaps given as TRBD1 or TRBD2 (7 bases each). V lost 5 bases and J lost 0, with 13 bases in between. Germline V CDR1 and CDR2: LNHDA, SQIVND (reference sequence). CDR3 length: 16 residues. This chain's CDR3 is CASSGRDSPNTGELFF. CDR3 nucleotide sequence: TGTGCCAGTAGTGGGAGGGACAGCCCGAACACCGGGGAGCTGTTTTTT.

The V and J genes are TRBV10-1 and TRBJ1-2; D gene ambiguous. The CDR3 covers 14 residues. From germline, CDR1 is WNHNN and CDR2 SYGVQD (reference sequence). V was cut by 10 bases and J by 6 bases, with 21 bases left in between. The CDR3 DNA reads as TGCGCCACCATCGACACCCGGGATACTGATGGCTACACCTTC. This gives the protein CATIDTRDTDGYTF.

The chain uses TRBV7-9 and TRBJ2-4; D remains unclear. The CDR3 totals 13 residues. The germline gives CDR1 SEHNR, CDR2 FQNEAQ (reference sequence). Trimming shortened V by 8 bases and J by 3 bases, and 11 bases separated the two germline ends. Here the CDR3 reads CASGRVGKNIQYF. The CDR3 region has the DNA TGTGCCAGCGGAAGGGTGGGCAAAAACATTCAGTACTTC. The variable domain in full, with the rest retrieved from reference TRBV7-9 and TRBJ2-4, is DTGVSQNPRHKITKRGQNVTFRCDPISEHNRLYWYRQTLGQGPEFLTYFQNEAQLEKSRLLSDRFSAERPKGSFSTLEIQRTEQGDSAMYLCASGRVGKNIQYFGAGTRLSVL.

The chain is built from TRBV4-1 and TRBJ1-2; 12 positions match TRBD1. Losses at the gene ends were 3 bases for V and 8 bases for J; bases not matched to a gene: 13. From germline, CDR1 is MGHRA and CDR2 YSYEKL. This CDR3 is built from 17 residues. The CDR3 DNA reads TGCGCCAGCAGCCACCCAGGGACAGGGGGCTTGAAAGGGGGCTACACCTTC. Translation gives CASSHPGTGGLKGGYTF.

This sequence joins TRBV9 and TRBJ2-1, with D possibly being TRBD1 or TRBD2 (5 bases each). V was trimmed by 1 base and J by 3 bases, leaving 14 bases between them. The CDR3 runs 16 residues. CDR1 SGDLS and CDR2 YYNGEE come from the germline V gene. The DNA of the CDR3 is TGTGCCAGCAGCGTACCCCGGGACGCCCTCTACAATGAGCAGTTCTTC. Amino acids: CASSVPRDALYNEQFF.

A remark on this clone: Different DNA sequences within this sample yield the same CDR3. For the CDR3, the DNA is TGTGCCAGCAGTTTCGGGGGGGTGAACACTGAAGCTTTCTTT. Translation gives CASSFGGVNTEAFF. The chain uses TRBV27 and TRBJ1-1; possibly TRBD1 for D (5 bases). Germline values: CDR1 MNHEY, CDR2 SMNVEV (reference sequence). Trimming stripped 3 bases from V and 0 bases from J, with 8 bases between. CDR3 length: 14 amino acids.

V usage is TRBV4-1 and J usage is TRBJ2-3, with 11 bases fitting TRBD1. V trimming: 0 bases; J trimming: 6 bases; junction bases outside the gene matches: 8. The V gene's germline CDR1 is MGHRA and CDR2 YSYEKL. The CDR3 is 17 residues long. The CDR3 coding sequence is TGCGCCAGCAGCCAAGATCGTGGACAGGGGGCCCAGGATACGCAGTATTTT. The encoded protein is CASSQDRGQGAQDTQYF.

CDR3 nucleotide sequence: TGTGCCTGGAGTGGGGGGACTTCTAAGCAGTTCTTC. Translated: CAWSGGTSKQFF. The V gene is TRBV30, the J gene TRBJ2-1; tentatively, D is TRBD2 (6 bases). Looked up from germline, CDR1 is GTSNPN and CDR2 is SVGIG (reference sequence). CDR3 size: 12 residues. V was trimmed by 1 base and J by 11 bases, leaving 12 bases between them.

This chain joins TRBV27 and TRBJ1-1, with D unclear. This CDR3 is built from 15 residues. The germline V gene has CDR1 MNHEY and CDR2 SMNVEV (reference sequence). V was trimmed by 5 bases and J by 1 base, leaving 14 bases between them. Written as DNA, the CDR3 is TGTGCCAGCAGTCTCGTAGGCAGCCGGAACACTGAAGCTTTCTTT. It specifies CASSLVGSRNTEAFF.

The chain links TRBV4-2 to TRBJ2-7, with no clear D. CDR1 and CDR2 from the germline V gene are LGHNA and YNFKEQ. The CDR3 spans 15 residues. Trimming stripped 1 base from V and 4 bases from J, with 14 bases between. CDR3 DNA: TGTGCCAGCAGCCAAGGTCGTGGTCTCCCATACGAGCAGTACTTC. This encodes CASSQGRGLPYEQYF.

This chain joins TRBV25-1 and TRBJ2-2, with 9 nucleotides matching TRBD2. The CDR3 extends over 13 amino acids. Germline lookup yields CDR1 MGHDK and CDR2 SYGVNS. V lost 4 bases, J lost 7 bases, and 1 base stayed unmatched. The CDR3 is CASSVAGDGELFF. The DNA of the CDR3 is TGTGCCAGCAGTGTAGCGGGAGACGGGGAGCTGTTTTTT.

The chain links TRBV6-1 to TRBJ2-4; D gene unclear. Germline values: CDR1 MNHNS, CDR2 SASEGT. Trimming took off 6 bases at V and 0 bases at J, with 9 bases between the two ends. The CDR3 runs 14 residues. The CDR3 DNA reads as TGTGCCAGCAGGACCGTAGTAGCCAAAAACATTCAGTACTTC. This translates into CASRTVVAKNIQYF.

The gene calls are TRBV27 and TRBJ2-1; D is unclear. The CDR3 is 13 amino acids. The V end was cut by 3 bases, the J end by 6 bases, with 9 bases between. CDR1 and CDR2 (germline): MNHEY, SMNVEV (reference sequence). The CDR3 DNA is TGTGCCAGCAGTTTTGGAGCGCTCAATGAGCAGTTCTTC. This gives the protein CASSFGALNEQFF.

V gene TRBV14 combines with J gene TRBJ1-1; no firm D call. This CDR3 region has 12 residues. Looked up from germline, CDR1 is SGHDN and CDR2 is FVKESK. The V gene lost 4 bases and the J gene lost 0 bases, with 3 bases spanning the gap. For the CDR3, the DNA is TGTGCCAGCAGCCTCATGAACACTGAAGCTTTCTTT. It yields the protein CASSLMNTEAFF.

V is TRBV6-5 and J is TRBJ1-1; D not resolved. Germline V gene data show CDR1 as MNHEY and CDR2 as SVGAGI. Trimming shortened V by 3 bases and J by 8 bases, and 13 bases separated the two germline ends. This CDR3 contains 13 residues. CDR3 sequence: CASSYASAGEAFF. Here the CDR3 DNA reads TGTGCCAGCAGTTATGCCAGCGCGGGCGAAGCTTTCTTT.

V is TRBV9 and J is TRBJ2-5; D tentatively fits TRBD1 or TRBD2 (5 bases each). V shed 4 bases and J shed 5 bases, with 15 bases lying between them. CDR1 and CDR2 (germline): SGDLS, YYNGEE. The CDR3 consists of 14 residues. The CDR3: CASSPPQGRETQYF. As DNA, the CDR3 is TGTGCCAGCAGCCCTCCCCAGGGACGGGAGACCCAGTACTTC.

This chain connects TRBV19 to TRBJ2-7; D gene unclear. The CDR3 runs 12 residues. Between the trimmed V and J ends, which lost 4 bases and 1 base, there was a span of 5 bases. The germline V gene has CDR1 LNHDA and CDR2 SQIVND (reference sequence). DNA of the CDR3: TGTGCCAGTAGTAGCCGATCCTACGAGCAGTACTTC. This translates into CASSSRSYEQYF.

About this clone itself: No DNA is shown, since the ends of the CDR3 on it are uncertain; the CDR3 is the one TCRdb lists. The V and J genes are TRBV27 and TRBJ1-5. 16 amino acids form the CDR3, both terminal residues included. Germline-derived CDR1 and CDR2 are MNHEY and SMNVEV (reference sequence). This chain's CDR3 is CASSSSGVFSNQPQHF.

V is TRBV9 and J is TRBJ2-2; 9 bases are a match to TRBD2. V lost 3 bases to trimming and J lost 4 bases; unmatched junction nucleotides: 7. Germline V CDR1 and CDR2: SGDLS, YYNGEE. This CDR3 has 16 residues. CDR3 sequence (DNA): TGTGCCAGCAGCGCCCGTAGCGGGAGAGGCACCGGGGAGCTGTTTTTT. Its translation is CASSARSGRGTGELFF.